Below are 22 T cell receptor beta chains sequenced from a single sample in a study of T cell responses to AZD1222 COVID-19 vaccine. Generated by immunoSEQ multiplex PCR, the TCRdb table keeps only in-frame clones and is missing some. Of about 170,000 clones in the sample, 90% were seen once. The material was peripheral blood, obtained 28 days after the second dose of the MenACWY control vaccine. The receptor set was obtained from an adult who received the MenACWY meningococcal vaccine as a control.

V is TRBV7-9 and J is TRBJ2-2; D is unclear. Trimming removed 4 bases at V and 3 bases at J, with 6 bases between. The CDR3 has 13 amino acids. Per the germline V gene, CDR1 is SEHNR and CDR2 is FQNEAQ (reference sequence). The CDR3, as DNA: TGTGCCAGCAGCTCCATTTACACCGGGGAGCTGTTTTTT. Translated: CASSSIYTGELFF.

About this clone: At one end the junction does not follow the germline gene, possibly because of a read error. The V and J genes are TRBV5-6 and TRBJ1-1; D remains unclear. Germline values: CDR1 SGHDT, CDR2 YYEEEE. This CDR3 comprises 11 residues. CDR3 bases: TGTGCCAGCACCTTGAACACTGAAGCTTTCTTT. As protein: CASTLNTEAFF.

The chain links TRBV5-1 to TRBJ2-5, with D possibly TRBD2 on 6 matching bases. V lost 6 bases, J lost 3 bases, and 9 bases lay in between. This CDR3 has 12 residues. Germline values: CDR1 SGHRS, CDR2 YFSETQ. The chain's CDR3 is CASTWGEETQYF. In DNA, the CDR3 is TGCGCCAGCACCTGGGGGGAAGAGACCCAGTACTTC.

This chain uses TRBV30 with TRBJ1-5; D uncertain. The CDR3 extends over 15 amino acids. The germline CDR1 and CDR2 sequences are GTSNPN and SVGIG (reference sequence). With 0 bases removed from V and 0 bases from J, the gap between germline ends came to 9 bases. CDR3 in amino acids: CAWSVSSHSNQPQHF. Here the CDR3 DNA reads TGTGCCTGGAGTGTATCGAGTCATAGCAATCAGCCCCAGCATTTT.

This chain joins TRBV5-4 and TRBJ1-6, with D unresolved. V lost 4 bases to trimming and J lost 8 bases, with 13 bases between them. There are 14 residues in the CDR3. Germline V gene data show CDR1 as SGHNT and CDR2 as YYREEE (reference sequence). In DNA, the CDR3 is TGTGCCAGCAGCCCCTCCGGGATAGATTCACCCCTCCACTTT. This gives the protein CASSPSGIDSPLHF.

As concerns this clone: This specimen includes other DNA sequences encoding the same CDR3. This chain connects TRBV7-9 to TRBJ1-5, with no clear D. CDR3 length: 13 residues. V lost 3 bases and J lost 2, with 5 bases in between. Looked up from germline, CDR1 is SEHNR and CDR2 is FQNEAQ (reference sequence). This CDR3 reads CASSLSGNQPQHF. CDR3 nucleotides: TGTGCCAGCAGCTTGAGTGGCAATCAGCCCCAGCATTTT.

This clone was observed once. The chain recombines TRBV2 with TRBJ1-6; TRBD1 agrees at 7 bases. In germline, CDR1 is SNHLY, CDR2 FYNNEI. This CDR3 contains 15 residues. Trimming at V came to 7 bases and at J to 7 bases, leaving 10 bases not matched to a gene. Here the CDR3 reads CASKESGQPNSPLHF. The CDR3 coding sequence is TGTGCCAGCAAAGAATCGGGACAGCCAAATTCACCCCTCCACTTT.

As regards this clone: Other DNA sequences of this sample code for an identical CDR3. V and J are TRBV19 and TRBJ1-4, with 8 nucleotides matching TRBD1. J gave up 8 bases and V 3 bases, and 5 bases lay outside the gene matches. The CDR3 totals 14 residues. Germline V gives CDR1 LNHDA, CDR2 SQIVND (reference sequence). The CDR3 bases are TGTGCCAGTAGTATCGGACAGGGAGGCGAAAAACTGTTTTTT. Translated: CASSIGQGGEKLFF.

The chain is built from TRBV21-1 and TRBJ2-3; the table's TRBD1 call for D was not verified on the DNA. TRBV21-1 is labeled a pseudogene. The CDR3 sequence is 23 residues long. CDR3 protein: CASSKGGQGAIRPTRQSTDTQYF. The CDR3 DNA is TGTGCCAGCAGCAAGGGGGGACAGGGGGCAATTCGACCAACCAGACAAAGCACAGATACGCAGTATTTT.

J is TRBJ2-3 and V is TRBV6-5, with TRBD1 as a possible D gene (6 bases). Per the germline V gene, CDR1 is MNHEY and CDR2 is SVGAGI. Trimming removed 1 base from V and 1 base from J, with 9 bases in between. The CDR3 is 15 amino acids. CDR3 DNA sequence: TGTGCCAGCAGTTACTTACAGGGAGGCACAGATACGCAGTATTTT. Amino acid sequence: CASSYLQGGTDTQYF.

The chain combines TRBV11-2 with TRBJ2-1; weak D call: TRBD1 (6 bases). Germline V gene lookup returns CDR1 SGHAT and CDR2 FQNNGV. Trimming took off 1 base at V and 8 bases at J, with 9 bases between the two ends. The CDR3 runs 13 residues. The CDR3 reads CASSLVYRDEQFF. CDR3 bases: TGTGCCAGCAGCTTAGTCTACAGGGATGAGCAGTTCTTC.

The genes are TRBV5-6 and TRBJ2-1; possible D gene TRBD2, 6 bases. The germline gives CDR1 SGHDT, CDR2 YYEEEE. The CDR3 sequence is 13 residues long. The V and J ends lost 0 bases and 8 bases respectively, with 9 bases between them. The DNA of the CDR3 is TGTGCCAGCAGCTTGGTAGCGGAGGATGAGCAGTTCTTC. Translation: CASSLVAEDEQFF.

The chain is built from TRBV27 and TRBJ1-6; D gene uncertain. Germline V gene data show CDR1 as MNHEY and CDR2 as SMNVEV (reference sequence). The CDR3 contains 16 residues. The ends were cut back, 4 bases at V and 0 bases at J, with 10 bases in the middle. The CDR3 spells CASSWAGSSYNSPLHF. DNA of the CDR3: TGTGCCAGCAGTTGGGCGGGGAGCTCCTATAATTCACCCCTCCACTTT.

CDR3 sequence (DNA): TGTGCCAGCAGTCCGGGACTAGCGGGAGTGAAGTTCTTC. Translating gives CASSPGLAGVKFF. The chain joins TRBV7-9 to TRBJ2-1, with TRBD2 matching 14 bases. The CDR3 has 13 amino acids. J gave up 14 bases and V 6 bases, and 6 bases lay outside the gene matches. Germline CDR1 reads SEHNR; CDR2 reads FQNEAQ (reference sequence). The full variable domain, rest sourced from reference TRBV7-9 and TRBJ2-1, is DTGVSQNPRHKITKRGQNVTFRCDPISEHNRLYWYRQTLGQGPEFLTYFQNEAQLEKSRLLSDRFSAERPKGSFSTLEIQRTEQGDSAMYLCASSPGLAGVKFFGPGTRLTVL.

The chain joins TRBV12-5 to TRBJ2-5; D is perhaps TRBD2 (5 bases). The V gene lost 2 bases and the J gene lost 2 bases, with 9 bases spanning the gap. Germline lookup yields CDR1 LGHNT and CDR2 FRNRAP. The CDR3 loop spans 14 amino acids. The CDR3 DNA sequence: TGTGCTAGTGGTTTGCGGCGGGTTCAAGAGACCCAGTACTTC. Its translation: CASGLRRVQETQYF. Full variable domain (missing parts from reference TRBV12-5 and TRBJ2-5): DARVTQTPRHKVTEMGQEVTMRCQPILGHNTVFWYRQTMMQGLELLAYFRNRAPLDDSGMPKDRFSAEMPDATLATLKIQPSEPRDSAVYFCASGLRRVQETQYFGPGTRLLVL.

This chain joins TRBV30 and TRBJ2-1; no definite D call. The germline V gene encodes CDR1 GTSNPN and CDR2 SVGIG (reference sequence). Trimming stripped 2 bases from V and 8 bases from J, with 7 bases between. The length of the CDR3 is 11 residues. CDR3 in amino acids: CAWSPRDEQFF. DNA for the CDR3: TGTGCCTGGAGTCCTCGGGATGAGCAGTTCTTC.

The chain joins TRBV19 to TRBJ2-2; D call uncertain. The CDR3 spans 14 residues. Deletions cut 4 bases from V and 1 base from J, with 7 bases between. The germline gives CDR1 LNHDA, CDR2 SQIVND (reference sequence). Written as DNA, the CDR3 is TGTGCCAGTAGTACCAACTTGAACACCGGGGAGCTGTTTTTT. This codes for CASSTNLNTGELFF. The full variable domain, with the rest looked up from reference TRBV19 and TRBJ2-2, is DGGITQSPKYLFRKEGQNVTLSCEQNLNHDAMYWYRQDPGQGLRLIYYSQIVNDFQKGDIAEGYSVSREKKESFPLTVTSAQKNPTAFYLCASSTNLNTGELFFGEGSRLTVL.

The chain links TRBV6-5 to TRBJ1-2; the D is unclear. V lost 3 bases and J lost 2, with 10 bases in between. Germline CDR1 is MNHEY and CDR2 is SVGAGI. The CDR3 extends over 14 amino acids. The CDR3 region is CASSYKHLNYGYTF. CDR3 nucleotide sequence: TGTGCCAGCAGTTATAAACATCTCAACTATGGCTACACCTTC.

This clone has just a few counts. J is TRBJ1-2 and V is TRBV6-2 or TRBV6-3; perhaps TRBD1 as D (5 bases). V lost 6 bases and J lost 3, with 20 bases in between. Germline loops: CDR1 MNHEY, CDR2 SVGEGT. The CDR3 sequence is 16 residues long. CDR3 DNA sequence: TGTGCCAGCAGCCACACCTTGGCAGGGAGCTACTATGGCTACACCTTC. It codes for CASSHTLAGSYYGYTF.

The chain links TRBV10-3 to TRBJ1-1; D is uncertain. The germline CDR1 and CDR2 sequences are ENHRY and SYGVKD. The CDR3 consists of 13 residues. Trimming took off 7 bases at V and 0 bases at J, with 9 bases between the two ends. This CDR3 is CAITGQVNTEAFF. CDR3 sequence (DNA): TGTGCCATCACTGGCCAGGTGAACACTGAAGCTTTCTTT.

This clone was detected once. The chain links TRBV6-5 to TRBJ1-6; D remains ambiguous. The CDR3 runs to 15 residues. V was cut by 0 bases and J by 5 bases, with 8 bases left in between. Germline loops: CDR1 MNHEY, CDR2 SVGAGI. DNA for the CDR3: TGTGCCAGCAGTTACTCGGCCCAACATAATTCACCCCTCCACTTT. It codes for CASSYSAQHNSPLHF.

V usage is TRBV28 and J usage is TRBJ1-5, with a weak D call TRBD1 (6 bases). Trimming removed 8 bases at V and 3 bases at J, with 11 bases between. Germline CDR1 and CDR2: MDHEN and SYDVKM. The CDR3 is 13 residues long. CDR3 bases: TGTGCCAGCGGCTGGACAGTCAATCAGCCCCAGCATTTT. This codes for CASGWTVNQPQHF.